This T cell receptor (beta chain) derives from a study of control samples from healthy donors and cancer patients. This CDR3 region has 12 residues. The V gene end was trimmed by 6 bases and the J gene end by 9 bases; junction bases not matched to a gene: 7. Looked up from germline, CDR1 is KGHSH and CDR2 is LQKENI. The method was immunoSEQ multiplex PCR; TCRdb's version includes in-frame clones alone and lacks a portion of them. The sample lists some 20,000 clones, approximately 86% seen once, with 11% in the top ten. This receptor was taken from a woman between 70 and 85 years old with colorectal cancer. The chain employs TRBV18 and TRBJ1-2; 7 nucleotides align to TRBD1. Sequencing input: PBMCs. The CDR3 coding sequence is TGTGCCAGCTCCCGCGACAGGGTTCGCTACACCTTC. This gives the protein CASSRDRVRYTF.